Listed here are 32 T cell receptor beta chains from one sample, sequenced in a study of T cells in Graves' hyperthyroidism and ophthalmopathy. Amplification targeted TCR beta CDR3 regions from RNA transcripts. During a first-round RT-PCR of the TCR CDR3, the HTBI primer set was used. TCRdb re-called the multiplex PCR reads with MiXCR, one entry per CDR3 protein. The sample shows approximately 350,000 distinct CDR3 sequences, about 16% of them seen only once. Sequenced input: blood. The source of these receptors is a woman aged 55-70 years with Graves' ophthalmopathy.

This clonotype has a count of ten or more. V is TRBV9 and J is TRBJ2-7; TRBD2 matches at 7 bases. Germline V gene data show CDR1 as SGDLS and CDR2 as YYNGEE. V lost 1 base, J lost 1 base, and 5 bases stayed unmatched. The CDR3 has 15 residues. Here the CDR3 reads CASSVSGTLSYEQYF. Here the CDR3 DNA reads TGTGCCAGCAGCGTAAGCGGGACCCTATCCTACGAGCAGTACTTC.

This clonotype was detected many times. The V gene is TRBV28, the J gene TRBJ2-1, with D tentatively TRBD2 (6 bases). There are 14 residues in the CDR3. Germline V gene sequence: CDR1 MDHEN, CDR2 SYDVKM. Trimming removed 4 bases from V and 6 bases from J, with 13 bases in between. The CDR3: CASSYRDSLNEQFF. The CDR3 DNA reads as TGTGCCAGCAGTTACCGGGACTCCCTCAATGAGCAGTTCTTC.

V gene TRBV19 combines with J gene TRBJ2-2, with 12 bases fitting TRBD2. The CDR3 loop spans 14 amino acids. V was clipped by 7 bases and J by 6 bases; unmatched bases: 3. Germline CDR1 and CDR2: LNHDA and SQIVND (reference sequence). Written as DNA, the CDR3 is TGTGCCAGTATTGGACTAGCGGGATCCGGGGAGCTGTTTTTT. It is translated as CASIGLAGSGELFF.

The V call is TRBV24-1, the J call TRBJ1-2, with a possible D match to TRBD1 (6 bases). Trimming took off 4 bases at V and 5 bases at J, with 13 bases between the two ends. There are 14 residues in the CDR3. Germline V gene data show CDR1 as KGHDR and CDR2 as SFDVKD. CDR3 amino acids: CATSDSKGHYGYTF. The CDR3 DNA reads TGTGCCACCAGTGACAGTAAGGGACATTATGGCTACACCTTC.

This clonotype has more than one count but fewer than ten. J is TRBJ1-2 and V is TRBV10-3, with D unclear. V lost 7 bases, J lost 0 bases, and 9 bases lay in between. Germline CDR1 ENHRY, CDR2 SYGVKD. This CDR3 has 13 amino acids. The CDR3 region is CAITDGTNYGYTF. The CDR3 nucleotides are TGTGCCATCACCGACGGTACTAACTATGGCTACACCTTC.

This clonotype was seen a few times. This chain links TRBV24-1 with TRBJ2-1; D tentatively fits TRBD1 or TRBD2 (6 bases each). CDR1 is KGHDR, CDR2 SFDVKD, per germline. The CDR3 runs to 14 residues. V lost 5 bases and J lost 8, with 15 bases in between. The CDR3 coding sequence is TGTGCCACCAGTGGGGGGGCCCTTGGGGATGAGCAGTTCTTC. This translates into CATSGGALGDEQFF.

This clonotype was seen just once. This chain connects TRBV7-3 to TRBJ2-2; D gene ambiguous. Looked up from germline, CDR1 is SGHTA and CDR2 is FQGTGA. The V gene lost 2 bases and the J gene lost 1 base, with 5 bases spanning the gap. The CDR3 runs to 14 residues. CDR3 residues: CASSLFVNTGELFF. CDR3 DNA sequence: TGTGCCAGCAGCTTATTCGTGAACACCGGGGAGCTGTTTTTT.

This sequence joins TRBV29-1 and TRBJ1-1; weak D call: TRBD1 (5 bases). V was pared by 6 bases and J by 2 bases, with 10 bases between. The CDR3 runs to 12 residues. CDR1 SQVTM and CDR2 ANQGSEA come from the germline V gene. CDR3 in DNA: TGCAGCGTCGACAGTACCAACACTGAAGCTTTCTTT. Translation gives CSVDSTNTEAFF.

This clonotype occurred many times. In DNA form, the CDR3 reads TGCAGTGCCCGGATCAAGAGGGGCTCTGGGGCCAACGTCCTGACTTTC. It encodes CSARIKRGSGANVLTF. This rearrangement joins TRBV20-1 to TRBJ2-6; D could derive from TRBD1 or TRBD2 (5 bases each). Looked up from germline, CDR1 is DFQATT and CDR2 is SNEGSKA (reference sequence). V was clipped by 6 bases and J by 0 bases, with 15 bases between them. CDR3 size: 16 residues.

This clonotype was recorded a few times. The V call is TRBV7-9, the J call TRBJ2-5; D might be TRBD1 or TRBD2, each matching 5 bases. Germline V gene sequence: CDR1 SEHNR, CDR2 FQNEAQ (reference sequence). CDR3 length: 12 residues. V was trimmed by 3 bases and J by 4 bases, leaving 6 bases between them. CDR3 amino acids: CASSFGAETQYF. CDR3 DNA: TGTGCCAGCAGCTTCGGGGCAGAGACCCAGTACTTC.

The chain couples TRBV6-2 or TRBV6-3 to TRBJ2-1; no definite D call. The CDR3 runs to 17 residues. V lost 2 bases, J lost 5 bases, and 19 bases lay in between. CDR1 and CDR2 (germline): MNHEY, SVGEGT. DNA of the CDR3: TGTGCCAGCAGTTACCTCCCTCTCGAAACGGGCAACAATGAGCAGTTCTTC. It translates to CASSYLPLETGNNEQFF.

This clonotype appeared many times. The chain has TRBV18 and TRBJ2-5; 14 bases agree with TRBD2. The V and J ends lost 3 bases and 4 bases, in that order; junction bases with no gene match: 1. The CDR3 totals 15 residues. Germline CDR1 and CDR2: KGHSH and LQKENI. The CDR3 region is CASSPGLAGAETQYF. In DNA, the CDR3 is TGTGCCAGCTCACCGGGACTAGCGGGAGCAGAGACCCAGTACTTC.

About this clonotype itself: This may come from a read error, since a much larger clone is one base off. V usage is TRBV27 and J usage is TRBJ1-5; D may be TRBD1 (5 bases). This CDR3 comprises 13 residues. Trimming left V 6 bases short and J 7 bases short, with 13 bases between. Germline V gives CDR1 MNHEY, CDR2 SMNVEV (reference sequence). The DNA for the CDR3 is TGTGCCAGCAGCCGGGACGGATTCCAGCCCCAGCATTTT. Its protein is CASSRDGFQPQHF.

V usage is TRBV9 and J usage is TRBJ1-2; D is unresolved. Germline loops: CDR1 SGDLS, CDR2 YYNGEE. The CDR3 is 16 residues long. V lost 4 bases to trimming and J lost 8 bases, with 24 bases between them. The CDR3 reads CASSPRGSSSLGGYTF. CDR3 sequence (DNA): TGTGCCAGCAGCCCCAGAGGGAGCAGCTCCTTGGGGGGCTACACCTTC.

This clonotype appeared many times. The CDR3 loop is CASSPPNRAYEQYF. The CDR3 coding sequence is TGTGCCAGCTCACCACCCAACAGGGCTTACGAGCAGTACTTC. The gene calls are TRBV18 and TRBJ2-7, with a weak D call TRBD1 (6 bases). Germline CDR1 KGHSH, CDR2 LQKENI. The CDR3 has 14 residues. Trimming cost V 0 bases and J 4 bases, with 10 bases left between them.

This clonotype came up many times. The chain employs TRBV9 and TRBJ1-1; D not resolved. Germline-derived CDR1 and CDR2 are SGDLS and YYNGEE. The V and J ends lost 1 base and 1 base respectively, with 8 bases between them. This CDR3 is built from 14 residues. Written as DNA, the CDR3 is TGTGCCAGCAGCGTAAGGGCAGGGAACACTGAAGCTTTCTTT. Translation: CASSVRAGNTEAFF.

This clonotype was seen repeatedly, ten times or more. The V gene is TRBV18, the J gene TRBJ2-5; 8 positions match TRBD2. Germline trimming cut 0 bases from V and 5 bases from J; bases unmatched to any gene: 11. CDR1 KGHSH and CDR2 LQKENI come from the germline V gene. The CDR3 totals 17 residues. The CDR3 DNA follows: TGTGCCAGCTCACCACCGAAAAGCGGGAGAGGTTTGGAGACCCAGTACTTC. This codes for CASSPPKSGRGLETQYF. Based on the CDR3 plus reference TRBV18 and TRBJ2-5, the full variable domain is NAGVMQNPRHLVRRRGQEARLRCSPMKGHSHVYWYRQLPEEGLKFMVYLQKENIIDESGMPKERFSAEFPKEGPSILRIQQVVRGDSAAYFCASSPPKSGRGLETQYFGPGTRLLVL.

This clonotype was counted between two and nine times. The chain couples TRBV20-1 to TRBJ2-5; 7 bases are a match to TRBD1. Germline V gene sequence: CDR1 DFQATT, CDR2 SNEGSKA (reference sequence). The J segment lost 2 bases and the V segment lost 3 bases, leaving 3 bases of the junction unmatched. The CDR3 covers 13 residues. DNA of the CDR3: TGCAGTGCTAGTCGGACAGGACAAGAGACCCAGTACTTC. Amino acid sequence: CSASRTGQETQYF.

The rearrangement uses TRBV27 and TRBJ1-4; possible D gene TRBD1, 6 bases. The germline gives CDR1 MNHEY, CDR2 SMNVEV (reference sequence). This CDR3 has 15 residues. V was clipped by 4 bases and J by 2 bases, with 11 bases between them. The CDR3 nucleotides are TGTGCCAGCAGTTCCAACGACAGGACTAATGAAAAACTGTTTTTT. Amino acids: CASSSNDRTNEKLFF.

This clonotype was counted at least ten times. J is TRBJ2-7 and V is TRBV5-5; 8 bases line up with TRBD2. Germline V lookup: CDR1 SGHKS, CDR2 YYEKEE (reference sequence). Trimming cost V 5 bases and J 3 bases; bases outside gene matches: 10. The CDR3 consists of 15 residues. The CDR3 DNA reads as TGTGCCAGCAGTTTCGAATCAGCGGGAGACTACGAGCAGTACTTC. Encoded protein: CASSFESAGDYEQYF.

The CDR3 region is CSAGGLAALSYEQYF. The DNA of the CDR3 is TGCAGTGCTGGAGGGCTAGCGGCCCTCTCCTACGAGCAGTACTTC. V and J are TRBV20-1 and TRBJ2-7; TRBD2 matches at 7 bases. CDR3 size: 15 residues. The trim removed 5 bases at V and 0 bases at J, leaving 10 bases unmatched. Germline CDR1 and CDR2: DFQATT and SNEGSKA (reference sequence).

The chain joins TRBV6-1 to TRBJ2-7, with 12 bases that match TRBD2. Germline values: CDR1 MNHNS, CDR2 SASEGT. The CDR3 has 15 residues. The junction had 4 bases not matched to a gene; V was cut back by 5 bases and J by 2 bases. CDR3 nucleotides: TGTGCCAGCAGTCGACTAGCGGGGGCAACCTACGAGCAGTACTTC. Residues: CASSRLAGATYEQYF.

CDR3 in amino acids: CASSLGDRDSTETQYF. The CDR3 region has the DNA TGCGCCAGCAGCTTGGGGGACAGGGACTCGACCGAGACCCAGTACTTC. The chain has TRBV5-1 and TRBJ2-5; TRBD1 matches 9 bases. V gave up 0 bases and J gave up 5 bases; unmatched junction bases: 8. The V gene's germline CDR1 is SGHRS and CDR2 YFSETQ. The CDR3 covers 16 residues.

Comments on this clonotype: This may be a read error, as it is one base from a much larger clone. This chain connects TRBV12-3 or TRBV12-4 to TRBJ2-2; D is uncertain. The CDR3 is made up of 14 amino acids. The V end lost 10 bases, the J end lost 0 bases, and 12 bases lay between the germline ends. This chain's CDR3 is CATRKHPNTGELFF. The CDR3 DNA is TGTGCCACCCGGAAGCATCCGAACACCGGGGAGCTGTTTTTT.

The chain is built from TRBV18 and TRBJ2-1; tentatively, D is TRBD1 or TRBD2 (6 bases each). The CDR3 runs to 14 residues. The V gene's germline CDR1 is KGHSH and CDR2 LQKENI. Trimming stripped 0 bases from V and 8 bases from J, with 11 bases between. This chain's CDR3 is CASSPPPGEDEQFF. DNA for the CDR3: TGTGCCAGCTCACCACCCCCAGGGGAGGATGAGCAGTTCTTC.

Many counts were recorded for this clonotype. The chain uses TRBV28 and TRBJ1-2, with 7 bases fitting TRBD1. The CDR3 totals 19 residues. The germline V gene encodes CDR1 MDHEN and CDR2 SYDVKM. Unmatched junction bases numbered 20, after V lost 4 bases and J lost 3 bases. DNA for the CDR3: TGTGCCAGCAGTTCCACTTCACTGTCCGAGGGGGCTCATTACTATGGCTACACCTTC. Protein: CASSSTSLSEGAHYYGYTF.

The chain uses TRBV7-6 and TRBJ2-5; 8 positions match TRBD1. The CDR3 totals 15 residues. J was trimmed by 5 bases and V by 5 bases; bases with no gene match: 10. Germline loops: CDR1 SGHVS, CDR2 FNYEAQ. CDR3 DNA sequence: TGTGCCAGCAGCGGGCGACAGGGGATGAGGGAGACCCAGTACTTC. Translated, it gives CASSGRQGMRETQYF.

This clonotype was observed many times. This sequence joins TRBV4-1 and TRBJ1-6; 7 bases are a match to TRBD1. The CDR3 has 17 amino acids. Germline V gene sequence: CDR1 MGHRA, CDR2 YSYEKL. J gave up 6 bases and V 2 bases, and 10 bases lay outside the gene matches. The CDR3 nucleotides read TGCGCCAGCAGCCAAAAGGACCCGGGACAGCCTAATTCACCCCTCCACTTT. It yields the protein CASSQKDPGQPNSPLHF.

This clonotype was seen more than once but under ten times. A much larger clone lies a single base off, so this may be a read error. The chain links TRBV6-2 or TRBV6-3 to TRBJ1-1; tentatively, D is TRBD1 (5 bases). Germline-derived CDR1 and CDR2 are MNHEY and SVGEGT. V was cut by 6 bases and J by 4 bases, with 9 bases left in between. The CDR3 spans 12 residues. CDR3 loop: CASSRQITEAFF. CDR3 coding DNA: TGTGCCAGCAGCCGACAGATCACTGAAGCTTTCTTT.

This clonotype showed up many times. The rearrangement joins TRBV6-1 to TRBJ2-7; 7 bases align to TRBD2. The length of the CDR3 is 11 residues. V shed 10 bases, J shed 4 bases, and the junction held 4 bases outside the gene matches. Germline-derived CDR1 and CDR2 are MNHNS and SASEGT. For the CDR3, the DNA is TGTGCCACGACTAGCAAGTACGAGCAGTACTTC. As protein: CATTSKYEQYF.

The table lists this clonotype with many counts. The V call is TRBV30, the J call TRBJ1-1, with 7 bases matching TRBD1. CDR1 is GTSNPN and CDR2 is SVGIG in the germline V gene (reference sequence). This CDR3 is built from 14 residues. The V and J ends lost 4 bases and 4 bases, in that order; junction bases with no gene match: 9. The CDR3, as DNA: TGTGCCTGGAACAGGGGTGGCGGTATCACTGAAGCTTTCTTT. Translated, it gives CAWNRGGGITEAFF. Drawing the rest from reference TRBV30 and TRBJ1-1, the complete variable domain is SQTIHQWPATLVQPVGSPLSLECTVEGTSNPNLYWYRQAAGRGLQLLFYSVGIGQISSEVPQNLSASRPQDRQFILSSKKLLLSDSGFYLCAWNRGGGITEAFFGQGTRLTVV.

The rearrangement joins TRBV30 to TRBJ2-7; 10 bases fit TRBD2. Germline CDR1 reads GTSNPN; CDR2 reads SVGIG (reference sequence). CDR3 length: 15 amino acids. Losses at the gene ends were 1 base for V and 5 bases for J; bases not matched to a gene: 8. The CDR3 DNA sequence: TGTGCCTGGAGTGGTCTAGCGGGAGTAGGTAACGAGCAGTACTTC. It is translated as CAWSGLAGVGNEQYF.